These 20 T cell receptor beta chains originate from one sample sequenced in a study of identical twins. TCRdb re-derived calls from the 5' RACE reads in MiXCR, one entry per CDR3 protein. Of around 530,000 distinct CDR3 sequences listed, roughly 15% are singletons. This sample was shared with a second study, whose subject was yellow fever vaccine responses in identical twins.

The sequencing input was CD4+ T cells sorted from blood. These receptors were obtained from a woman aged 18-29 years in good health.

The sample holds many counts of this clonotype. The chain uses TRBV12-3 or TRBV12-4 and TRBJ1-2; perhaps TRBD1 as D (6 bases). Trimming pared 6 bases from V and 5 bases from J, leaving 16 bases between. This CDR3 region has 14 residues. DNA of the CDR3: TGTGCCAGCAGCCCCAGCGGCCAGGGGTATGGCTACACCTTC. This encodes CASSPSGQGYGYTF.

This rearrangement joins TRBV18 to TRBJ2-1; D possibly corresponds to TRBD1 (6 bases). Germline V CDR1 and CDR2: KGHSH, LQKENI. CDR3 length: 13 residues. Trimming took 3 bases from V and 10 from J, leaving 13 bases between them. The CDR3 DNA reads TGTGCCAGCTCACCTCACGTTGGGGGCGAGCAGTTCTTC. Its protein is CASSPHVGGEQFF.

The rearrangement joins TRBV7-6 to TRBJ2-7, with TRBD2 matching 12 bases. The germline V gene has CDR1 SGHVS and CDR2 FNYEAQ. After removal of 1 base from V and 5 bases from J, the junction contained 6 bases not matched to a gene. CDR3 length: 16 amino acids. The CDR3 DNA reads as TGTGCCAGCAGCTTAGACCCTAGCGGGAGGGTCAACGAGCAGTACTTC. Translating gives CASSLDPSGRVNEQYF.

The gene calls are TRBV10-2 and TRBJ2-1; D perhaps matches TRBD2 (5 bases). The CDR3 is made up of 17 amino acids. Germline V gives CDR1 WSHSY, CDR2 SAAADI. The V gene lost 2 bases and the J gene lost 4 bases, with 18 bases spanning the gap. In DNA form, the CDR3 reads TGCGCCAGCAGTGAGAGAGCTCCGGGGAGCCTATACAATGAGCAGTTCTTC. Its translation is CASSERAPGSLYNEQFF.

This clonotype was detected a few times. The chain has TRBV6-4 and TRBJ2-1, with a tentative D call TRBD2 (6 bases). Germline CDR1 is MRHNA and CDR2 is SNTAGT. The V and J ends lost 2 bases and 6 bases respectively, with 11 bases between them. The CDR3 loop spans 14 amino acids. The CDR3 is CASSDGLSVNEQFF. The DNA of the CDR3 is TGTGCCAGCAGTGACGGACTATCAGTCAATGAGCAGTTCTTC.

The chain links TRBV28 to TRBJ2-7; tentatively, D is TRBD1 or TRBD2 (5 bases each). With 3 bases removed from V and 2 bases from J, the gap between germline ends came to 11 bases. The V gene's germline CDR1 is MDHEN and CDR2 SYDVKM. This CDR3 region has 14 residues. The CDR3 region is CASSFIGEPYEQYF. CDR3 bases: TGTGCCAGCAGTTTTATAGGGGAGCCCTACGAGCAGTACTTC.

This clonotype appeared many times. V usage is TRBV5-1 and J usage is TRBJ2-2, with unresolved D. Germline loops: CDR1 SGHRS, CDR2 YFSETQ. The CDR3 extends over 15 amino acids. Between the trimmed V and J ends, which lost 4 bases and 3 bases, there was a span of 13 bases. The CDR3: CASSGRVQDTGELFF. CDR3 coding DNA: TGCGCCAGCAGCGGCCGGGTCCAAGACACCGGGGAGCTGTTTTTT.

This sequence joins TRBV14 and TRBJ2-5, with 7 bases fitting TRBD2. With V trimmed by 1 base and J by 1 base, 3 bases remained unmatched. Germline CDR1 reads SGHDN; CDR2 reads FVKESK. This CDR3 comprises 15 residues. CDR3 sequence: CASSQGGTIQETQYF. Here the CDR3 DNA reads TGTGCCAGCAGCCAAGGAGGGACTATCCAAGAGACCCAGTACTTC.

The rearrangement links TRBV5-1 to TRBJ2-3, with D tentatively TRBD2 (5 bases). This CDR3 comprises 15 residues. The V end lost 5 bases, the J end lost 4 bases, and 17 bases lay between the germline ends. In germline, CDR1 is SGHRS, CDR2 YFSETQ. Here the CDR3 DNA reads TGCGCCAGCAGTCCCCGGGGTGCTGGTCCAGATACGCAGTATTTT. Translated: CASSPRGAGPDTQYF.

This clonotype was detected a few times. The chain links TRBV14 to TRBJ2-5, with D hard to call. V lost 4 bases and J 4 bases, leaving 16 bases between the germline ends. The CDR3 loop spans 15 amino acids. Germline values: CDR1 SGHDN, CDR2 FVKESK. CDR3 region: CASSRRTGKGETQYF. CDR3 bases: TGTGCCAGCAGCCGTCGTACGGGCAAGGGAGAGACCCAGTACTTC.

This chain connects TRBV29-1 to TRBJ2-3; 7 bases map to TRBD1. This CDR3 has 16 residues. The ends lost 5 bases at V and 3 bases at J; junction bases unmatched: 14. CDR1 is SQVTM, CDR2 ANQGSEA, per germline. The CDR3 DNA follows: TGCAGCGTTTTCGCCCCGACAGGGAAGGGGACAGATACGCAGTATTTT. The encoded protein is CSVFAPTGKGTDTQYF.

This chain uses TRBV20-1 with TRBJ2-1; TRBD1 is a possible D gene (5 bases). The V gene lost 1 base and the J gene lost 2 bases, with 9 bases spanning the gap. The CDR3 loop spans 14 amino acids. From germline, CDR1 is DFQATT and CDR2 SNEGSKA (reference sequence). The CDR3 here is CSARAGLPYNEQFF. Written as DNA, the CDR3 is TGCAGTGCTAGAGCAGGGCTCCCCTACAATGAGCAGTTCTTC.

J is TRBJ1-2 and V is TRBV20-1; 8 nucleotides line up with TRBD1. CDR1 is DFQATT and CDR2 is SNEGSKA in the germline V gene (reference sequence). The CDR3 covers 14 residues. V shed 2 bases, J shed 2 bases, and the junction held 4 bases outside the gene matches. In nucleotides, the CDR3 is TGCAGTGCTAGACGCGGGACAGGCAACTATGGCTACACCTTC. Translated: CSARRGTGNYGYTF.

This chain links TRBV20-1 with TRBJ1-2, with D hard to call. Trimming left V 5 bases short and J 8 bases short, with 15 bases between. CDR3 length: 12 residues. From germline, CDR1 is DFQATT and CDR2 SNEGSKA (reference sequence). The CDR3 loop is CSAFTEGGGYTF. The CDR3 DNA is TGCAGTGCTTTCACGGAGGGCGGAGGCTACACCTTC.

The chain joins TRBV3-1 to TRBJ2-1; D perhaps matches TRBD2 (5 bases). The ends were cut back, 0 bases at V and 4 bases at J, with 13 bases in the middle. CDR1 and CDR2 from the germline V gene are LGHDT and YNNKEL (reference sequence). The CDR3 is made up of 16 amino acids. The CDR3 bases are TGTGCCAGCAGCCAAGATGATACGGGAAATTACAATGAGCAGTTCTTC. Its protein is CASSQDDTGNYNEQFF.

This clonotype was picked up many times. The V gene is TRBV29-1, the J gene TRBJ2-7, with 11 bases lining up with TRBD1. Germline assignment: CDR1 SQVTM and CDR2 ANQGSEA. The CDR3 is 15 amino acids. After removal of 5 bases from V and 3 bases from J, the junction contained 9 bases not matched to a gene. The CDR3 reads CSVKKGTGGVYEQYF. In nucleotides, the CDR3 is TGCAGCGTTAAGAAGGGGACAGGGGGTGTCTACGAGCAGTACTTC.

This chain connects TRBV24-1 to TRBJ2-5; 10 bases are shared with TRBD2. This CDR3 has 15 amino acids. Germline CDR1 reads KGHDR; CDR2 reads SFDVKD. V was clipped by 6 bases and J by 2 bases; unmatched bases: 5. CDR3 DNA: TGTGCCACCAGTCCTAGCGGGAGCTGGCAAGAGACCCAGTACTTC. It specifies CATSPSGSWQETQYF.

This clonotype turned up a few times. J is TRBJ2-1 and V is TRBV29-1, with D perhaps TRBD1 (6 bases). The germline gives CDR1 SQVTM, CDR2 ANQGSEA. The ends were cut back, 8 bases at V and 5 bases at J, with 10 bases in the middle. The CDR3 extends over 11 amino acids. This CDR3 reads CSIYRDNEQFF. The CDR3 DNA is TGCAGCATTTACAGGGACAATGAGCAGTTCTTC.

This clonotype has more than one count but fewer than ten. The chain employs TRBV12-3 or TRBV12-4 and TRBJ2-5, with D possibly TRBD2 on 5 matching bases. The CDR3 loop spans 13 amino acids. With 2 bases removed from V and 4 bases from J, the gap between germline ends came to 8 bases. CDR3 sequence (DNA): TGTGCCAGCAGTTTAACTAGACGAGAGACCCAGTACTTC. It encodes CASSLTRRETQYF.

The chain joins TRBV12-5 to TRBJ2-6; D uncertain. The CDR3 extends over 14 amino acids. Trimming pared 3 bases from V and 0 bases from J, leaving 3 bases between. Germline CDR1 is LGHNT and CDR2 is FRNRAP. In nucleotides, the CDR3 is TGTGCTAGTGGTTTAAGCTCTGGGGCCAACGTCCTGACTTTC. Protein: CASGLSSGANVLTF.